This TCR beta chain was sequenced for a study of blood T cells in healthy people across ages. Notes on the study in general: Because sorting was not performed, PBMCs prevented conclusive naive versus antigen-experienced comparison.

On this clonotype itself: Its antigen is as yet unknown.

CDR3 length: 12 amino acids. Germline loops: CDR1 SQVTM, CDR2 ANQGSEA. V lost 3 bases and J lost 0, with 5 bases in between. Combining a sample-barcoded 5' primer with a J-beta primer mix, a second PCR ran for about 6 to 12 cycles. MiXCR, applied by TCRdb to the 5' RACE reads, yields one record per CDR3 protein. Of 650,000 to 1,000,000 distinct CDR3 sequences listed, 30% to 45% are singletons. This clonotype originated in a man aged 18 to 35 in good health. Sequences were obtained from blood. The rearrangement joins TRBV29-1 to TRBJ2-5; D not resolved. CDR3 bases: TGCAGCGTTGATCCCTACCAAGAGACCCAGTACTTC. The encoded protein is CSVDPYQETQYF. Drawing the rest from reference TRBV29-1 and TRBJ2-5, the complete variable domain is SAVISQKPSRDICQRGTSLTIQCQVDSQVTMMFWYRQQPGQSLTLIATANQGSEATYESGFVIDKFPISRPNLTFSTLTVSNMSPEDSSIYLCSVDPYQETQYFGPGTRLLVL.